This T cell receptor beta chain is drawn from a study of blood T cell repertoires in COVID-19. The trim removed 6 bases at V and 0 bases at J, leaving 5 bases unmatched. Germline V gives CDR1 SNHLY, CDR2 FYNNEI. CDR3 length: 15 amino acids. Data came from immunoSEQ multiplex PCR; TCRdb stores just in-frame clones and leaves some out. The table records a few hundred thousand clones, around 88% of them present only once. This TCR derives from a woman in her thirties with COVID-19, enrolled during active disease. Source material: peripheral blood. The V and J genes are TRBV2 and TRBJ1-5; TRBD1 aligns across 7 bases. The CDR3 DNA follows: TGTGCCAGCAGGACAGGGATAAATAGCAATCAGCCCCAGCATTTT. Its protein product is CASRTGINSNQPQHF.